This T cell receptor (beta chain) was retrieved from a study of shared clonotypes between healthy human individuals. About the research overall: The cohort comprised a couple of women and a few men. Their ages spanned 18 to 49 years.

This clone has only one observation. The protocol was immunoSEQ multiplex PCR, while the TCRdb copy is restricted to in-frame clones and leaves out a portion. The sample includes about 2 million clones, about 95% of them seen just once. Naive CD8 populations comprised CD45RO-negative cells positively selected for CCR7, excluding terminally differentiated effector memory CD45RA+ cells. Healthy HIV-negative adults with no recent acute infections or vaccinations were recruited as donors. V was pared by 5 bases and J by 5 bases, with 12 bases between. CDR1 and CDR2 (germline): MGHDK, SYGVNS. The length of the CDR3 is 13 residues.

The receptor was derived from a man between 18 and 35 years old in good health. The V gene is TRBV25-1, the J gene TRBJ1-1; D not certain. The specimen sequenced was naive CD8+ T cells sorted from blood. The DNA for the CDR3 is TGTGCCAGCAGTACCGCGGTGGGTACTGAAGCTTTCTTT. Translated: CASSTAVGTEAFF.